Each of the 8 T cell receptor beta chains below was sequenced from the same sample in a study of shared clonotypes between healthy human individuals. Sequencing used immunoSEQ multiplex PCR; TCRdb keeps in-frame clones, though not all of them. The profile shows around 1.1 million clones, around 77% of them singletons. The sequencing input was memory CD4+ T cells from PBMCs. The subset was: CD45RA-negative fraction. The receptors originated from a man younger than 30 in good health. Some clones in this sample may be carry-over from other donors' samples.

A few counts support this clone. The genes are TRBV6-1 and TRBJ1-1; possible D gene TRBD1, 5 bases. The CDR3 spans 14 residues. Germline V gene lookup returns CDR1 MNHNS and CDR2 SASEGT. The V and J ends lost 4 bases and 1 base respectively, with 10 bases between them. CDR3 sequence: CASSGGGENTEAFF. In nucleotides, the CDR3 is TGTGCCAGCAGTGGGGGCGGTGAGAACACTGAAGCTTTCTTT.

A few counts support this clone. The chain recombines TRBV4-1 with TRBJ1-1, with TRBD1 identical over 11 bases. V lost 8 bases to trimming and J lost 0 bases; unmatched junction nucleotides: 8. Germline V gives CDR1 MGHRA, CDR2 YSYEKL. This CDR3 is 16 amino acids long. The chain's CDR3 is CASRPPGQGVNTEAFF. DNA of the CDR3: TGCGCCAGCCGACCTCCGGGACAGGGGGTGAACACTGAAGCTTTCTTT.

CDR3 in DNA: TGTGCCTGGAGTCCAAGAGACAGGGTAGGCGATGGCTACACCTTC. This gives the protein CAWSPRDRVGDGYTF. The J gene is TRBJ1-2, the V gene TRBV30; 7 nucleotides match TRBD1. Trimming removed 2 bases from V and 6 bases from J; junction bases left unmatched: 12. Germline CDR1 and CDR2: GTSNPN and SVGIG (reference sequence). This CDR3 has 15 residues.

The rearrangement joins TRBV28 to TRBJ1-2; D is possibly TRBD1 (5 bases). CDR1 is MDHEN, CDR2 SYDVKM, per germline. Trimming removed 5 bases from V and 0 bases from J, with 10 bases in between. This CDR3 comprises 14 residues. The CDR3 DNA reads TGTGCCAGCAGTCCAGCGGGACCTAACTATGGCTACACCTTC. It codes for CASSPAGPNYGYTF.

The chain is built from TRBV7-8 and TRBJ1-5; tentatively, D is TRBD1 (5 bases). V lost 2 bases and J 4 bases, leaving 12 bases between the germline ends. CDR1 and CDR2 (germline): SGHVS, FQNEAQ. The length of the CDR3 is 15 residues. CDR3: CASSLFQGENQPQHF. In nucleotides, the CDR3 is TGTGCCAGCAGCTTATTTCAGGGCGAGAATCAGCCCCAGCATTTT.

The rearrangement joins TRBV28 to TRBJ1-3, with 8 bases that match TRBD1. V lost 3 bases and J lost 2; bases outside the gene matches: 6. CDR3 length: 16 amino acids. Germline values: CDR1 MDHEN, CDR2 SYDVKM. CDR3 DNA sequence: TGTGCCAGCAGTTTTTTAGCCAGGGGGCCTGGAAACACCATATATTTT. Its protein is CASSFLARGPGNTIYF.

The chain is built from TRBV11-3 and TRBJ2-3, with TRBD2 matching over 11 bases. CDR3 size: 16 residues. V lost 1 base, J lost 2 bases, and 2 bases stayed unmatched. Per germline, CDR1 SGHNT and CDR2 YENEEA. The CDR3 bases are TGTGCCAGCAGCTTAGGACTAGCGGGGATCACAGATACGCAGTATTTT. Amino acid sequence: CASSLGLAGITDTQYF.

The CDR3 DNA reads TGTGCCAGCACCGAAAGGGTATACAACTATGGCTACACCTTC. Amino acid sequence: CASTERVYNYGYTF. The chain has TRBV2 and TRBJ1-2; D is ambiguous. Germline V gives CDR1 SNHLY, CDR2 FYNNEI. Trimming took 7 bases from V and 2 from J, leaving 14 bases between them. The CDR3 loop spans 14 amino acids.